The 27 T cell receptor beta chains below were found in one sample sequenced in a study of shared clonotypes between healthy human individuals. TCRdb's copy holds only in-frame clones and misses some; the assay was immunoSEQ multiplex PCR. The sample shows over a million clones, about 75% of them seen only once. The material sequenced was memory CD4+ T cells sorted from blood. Subset: CD45RA-negative fraction. These receptors were taken from a man younger than 35 in good health.

V usage is TRBV19 and J usage is TRBJ2-7; TRBD2 matches at 8 bases. Trimming at V came to 2 bases and at J to 2 bases, leaving 5 bases not matched to a gene. The CDR3 has 15 amino acids. The germline gives CDR1 LNHDA, CDR2 SQIVND (reference sequence). CDR3 protein: CASSIQAGVPYEQYF. CDR3 nucleotides: TGTGCCAGTAGTATACAAGCGGGAGTCCCCTACGAGCAGTACTTC.

The chain recombines TRBV2 with TRBJ1-5, with D maybe TRBD1 (6 bases). Trimming pared 6 bases from V and 3 bases from J, leaving 12 bases between. The CDR3 sequence is 14 residues long. Germline lookup yields CDR1 SNHLY and CDR2 FYNNEI. This CDR3 reads CASSQGQYNQPQHF. The CDR3 DNA sequence: TGTGCCAGCAGCCAAGGACAGTACAATCAGCCCCAGCATTTT.

About this clone: A much larger clonotype is one base distant, so this may be a read error. This sample also contains other DNA sequences that code for the same CDR3. The chain is built from TRBV1 and TRBJ2-3; the listed D gene, TRBD2, was not tested against the DNA. TRBV1 is a pseudogene locus. The CDR3 is 17 residues long. CDR3 DNA: TGCACCAGCAGCCAGGAAGGCAGCGGATCCTCGGCAGATACGCAGTATTTT. Its translation is CTSSQEGSGSSADTQYF.

The CDR3 protein is CASSTSGTAHEKLFF. The CDR3 region has the DNA TGCGCCAGCAGCACTTCCGGGACGGCCCATGAAAAACTGTTTTTT. The V gene is TRBV5-1, the J gene TRBJ1-4; TRBD1 might be the D (5 bases). Looked up from germline, CDR1 is SGHRS and CDR2 is YFSETQ. Trimming pared 4 bases from V and 6 bases from J, leaving 16 bases between. This CDR3 comprises 15 residues.

Concerning this clone itself: This same CDR3 is encoded by further DNA sequences in the sample. The chain joins TRBV2 to TRBJ1-1; no reliable D call. Germline V gene lookup returns CDR1 SNHLY and CDR2 FYNNEI. The CDR3 sequence is 13 residues long. V shed 4 bases and J shed 4 bases, with 10 bases lying between them. In nucleotides, the CDR3 is TGTGCCAGCAGTGTAGAGGGATCCACTGAAGCTTTCTTT. This encodes CASSVEGSTEAFF.

This chain connects TRBV6-6 to TRBJ2-3; 10 nucleotides agree with TRBD2. V lost 6 bases, J lost 4 bases, and 10 bases stayed unmatched. Germline V lookup: CDR1 MNHNY, CDR2 SVGAGI (reference sequence). The CDR3 has 16 amino acids. The CDR3 nucleotides read TGTGCCAGCAGCCGAGGGGAAGCGGGAGGGGCAGATACGCAGTATTTT. Its translation is CASSRGEAGGADTQYF.

This clone has a handful of counts. This rearrangement joins TRBV7-2 to TRBJ2-1; possibly TRBD1 for D (5 bases). V lost 4 bases to trimming and J lost 3 bases, with 10 bases between them. The length of the CDR3 is 14 residues. Germline CDR1 SGHTA, CDR2 FQGNSA. CDR3 in amino acids: CASSSRDSYNEQFF. The CDR3 coding sequence is TGTGCCAGCAGCTCTCGCGACAGCTACAATGAGCAGTTCTTC.

The V gene is TRBV4-2, the J gene TRBJ1-3; possible D gene TRBD1, 5 bases. From germline, CDR1 is LGHNA and CDR2 YNFKEQ. This CDR3 has 16 residues. With 0 bases removed from V and 2 bases from J, the gap between germline ends came to 11 bases. Here the CDR3 reads CASSQDHSGTGNTIYF. CDR3 in DNA: TGTGCCAGCAGCCAAGATCATTCAGGGACTGGAAACACCATATATTTT.

The V gene is TRBV14, the J gene TRBJ2-1; 7 bases agree with TRBD1. The germline gives CDR1 SGHDN, CDR2 FVKESK. CDR3 length equals 17 residues. Trimming at V came to 0 bases and at J to 2 bases, leaving 7 bases not matched to a gene. The CDR3 is CASSQDLYRGPYNEQFF. In DNA, the CDR3 is TGTGCCAGCAGCCAAGATCTTTACAGGGGACCCTACAATGAGCAGTTCTTC. Drawing the rest from reference TRBV14 and TRBJ2-1, the complete variable domain is EAGVTQFPSHSVIEKGQTVTLRCDPISGHDNLYWYRRVMGKEIKFLLHFVKESKQDESGMPNNRFLAERTGGTYSTLKVQPAELEDSGVYFCASSQDLYRGPYNEQFFGPGTRLTVL.

The chain links TRBV4-3 to TRBJ2-7; TRBD2 matches at 10 bases. V lost 0 bases and J lost 3; bases outside the gene matches: 5. Germline V CDR1 and CDR2: LGHNA, YSLEER. CDR3 length equals 16 residues. Written as DNA, the CDR3 is TGCGCCAGCAGCCAAGATTCGGCTAGCGGGAGCTACGAGCAGTACTTC. Translated: CASSQDSASGSYEQYF.

In this sample, this clone turned up a few times. The V call is TRBV30, the J call TRBJ1-1; D unresolved. CDR3 length equals 13 residues. The ends were cut back, 3 bases at V and 1 base at J, with 9 bases in the middle. Germline assignment: CDR1 GTSNPN and CDR2 SVGIG (reference sequence). This CDR3 reads CAWSLLGNTEAFF. CDR3 DNA sequence: TGTGCCTGGAGCCTTCTCGGGAACACTGAAGCTTTCTTT.

The V call is TRBV7-8, the J call TRBJ2-7, with 10 bases aligning to TRBD1. This CDR3 comprises 16 residues. Per germline, CDR1 SGHVS and CDR2 FQNEAQ. Unmatched junction bases numbered 5, after V lost 0 bases and J lost 3 bases. The CDR3 nucleotides are TGTGCCAGCAGCTTAGCCTCCGGGACAGGGGTCTACGAGCAGTACTTC. Residues: CASSLASGTGVYEQYF.

CDR3 DNA sequence: TGTGCCAGCAGCGTAGGGACTAGCGGGACCACAGATACGCAGTATTTT. Translating it yields CASSVGTSGTTDTQYF. This sequence joins TRBV9 and TRBJ2-3; 12 bases fit TRBD2. J lost 2 bases, V lost 0 bases, and 1 base had no gene match. Looked up from germline, CDR1 is SGDLS and CDR2 is YYNGEE. The CDR3 has 16 residues. The variable domain in full, completed from reference TRBV9 and TRBJ2-3, reads DSGVTQTPKHLITATGQRVTLRCSPRSGDLSVYWYQQSLDQGLQFLIQYYNGEERAKGNILERFSAQQFPDLHSELNLSSLELGDSALYFCASSVGTSGTTDTQYFGPGTRLTVL.

The rearrangement uses TRBV9 and TRBJ2-7; 8 bases match TRBD2. CDR3 length equals 15 residues. Per germline, CDR1 SGDLS and CDR2 YYNGEE. The V gene end was trimmed by 0 bases and the J gene end by 0 bases; junction bases not matched to a gene: 2. In DNA, the CDR3 is TGTGCCAGCAGCGTAGCGGGGGGGTTCTCCTACGAGCAGTACTTC. Translating it yields CASSVAGGFSYEQYF.

The chain combines TRBV27 with TRBJ2-5; 11 bases fit TRBD2. V dropped 6 bases and J dropped 5; count of bases not matched to a gene: 8. Germline V lookup: CDR1 MNHEY, CDR2 SMNVEV (reference sequence). CDR3 size: 15 residues. DNA for the CDR3: TGTGCCAGCAGCCTCCTAGCGGGGGGTGGGGAGACCCAGTACTTC. Translated: CASSLLAGGGETQYF.

CDR3 sequence reads: CASSLSGAGNVEQYF. The CDR3 DNA reads TGTGCCAGCAGTTTATCTGGGGCTGGGAACGTGGAGCAGTACTTC. The chain combines TRBV27 with TRBJ2-7, with a weak D call TRBD1 (5 bases). The CDR3 length is 15 residues. Germline V gene data show CDR1 as MNHEY and CDR2 as SMNVEV (reference sequence). The V end lost 0 bases, the J end lost 7 bases, and 16 bases lay between the germline ends.

CDR3 in amino acids: CASSRPDWTATDTQYF. The DNA for the CDR3 is TGTGCCAGCAGCCGGCCTGATTGGACAGCCACAGATACGCAGTATTTT. This chain connects TRBV5-6 to TRBJ2-3; D perhaps matches TRBD1 (6 bases). V gave up 4 bases and J gave up 2 bases, with 17 bases separating them. CDR3 length: 16 residues. CDR1 and CDR2 from the germline V gene are SGHDT and YYEEEE.

CDR3 amino acids: CASRGLVSYEQYF. The CDR3 nucleotides read TGTGCCAGCAGGGGACTAGTCTCCTACGAGCAGTACTTC. This chain links TRBV2 with TRBJ2-7; the match to TRBD2 covers 8 bases. This CDR3 contains 13 residues. Germline V gene data show CDR1 as SNHLY and CDR2 as FYNNEI. V lost 6 bases and J lost 0; bases outside the gene matches: 1.

This clone was observed a single time. This sequence joins TRBV19 and TRBJ2-3; D not certain. The CDR3 loop spans 15 amino acids. Germline CDR1 LNHDA, CDR2 SQIVND (reference sequence). V shed 5 bases and J shed 0 bases, with 12 bases lying between them. The CDR3 protein is CASSESGVSTDTQYF. Here the CDR3 DNA reads TGTGCCAGTAGTGAGTCTGGGGTTAGCACAGATACGCAGTATTTT.

Note on this clone: The identical CDR3 is also encoded by other nucleotide sequences in the sample. The CDR3 DNA follows: TGTGCCAGCAGCTGGGGTCCTAGCACAGATACGCAGTATTTT. Translating gives CASSWGPSTDTQYF. The J gene is TRBJ2-3, the V gene TRBV7-2; D gene unclear. Germline-derived CDR1 and CDR2 are SGHTA and FQGNSA. The CDR3 has 14 residues. Trimming cost V 4 bases and J 0 bases, with 8 bases left between them.

The chain recombines TRBV28 with TRBJ2-5; D possibly corresponds to TRBD2 (5 bases). The germline V gene has CDR1 MDHEN and CDR2 SYDVKM. The V end lost 5 bases, the J end lost 7 bases, and 14 bases lay between the germline ends. The CDR3 consists of 13 residues. The CDR3 DNA is TGTGCCAGCAGTCTCGGGGTTGGTTGGACCCAGTACTTC. It codes for CASSLGVGWTQYF.

The CDR3 protein is CASNPTLPKNIQYF. In DNA, the CDR3 is TGTGCCAGCAACCCCACTTTGCCCAAAAACATTCAGTACTTC. The chain links TRBV2 to TRBJ2-4, with no clear D. The germline gives CDR1 SNHLY, CDR2 FYNNEI. There are 14 residues in the CDR3. V dropped 7 bases and J dropped 2 bases, with 12 bases sitting between them. Combining the CDR3 with reference TRBV2 and TRBJ2-4 gives the whole variable domain EPEVTQTPSHQVTQMGQEVILRCVPISNHLYFYWYRQILGQKVEFLVSFYNNEISEKSEIFDDQFSVERPDGSNFTLKIRSTKLEDSAMYFCASNPTLPKNIQYFGAGTRLSVL.

The chain has TRBV21-1 and TRBJ2-7; TRBD1, the D gene given by the table, was not confirmed from the DNA. TRBV21-1 constitutes a pseudogene. The CDR3 length is 15 residues. DNA for the CDR3: TGTGCCAGCAGCAAAGGACAGGTTCGCTCCTACGAGCAGTACTTC. It is translated as CASSKGQVRSYEQYF.

The chain uses TRBV9 and TRBJ2-5; D is perhaps TRBD1 or TRBD2 (6 bases each). V was cut by 0 bases and J by 5 bases, with 14 bases left in between. CDR1 is SGDLS, CDR2 YYNGEE, per germline. This CDR3 region has 15 residues. This chain's CDR3 is CASSVATPGAETQYF. The CDR3 nucleotides read TGTGCCAGCAGCGTAGCAACCCCGGGGGCGGAGACCCAGTACTTC.

This clone was seen a handful of times. The chain carries TRBV5-6 and TRBJ2-3, with 7 bases fitting TRBD1. The CDR3 has 17 residues. In germline, CDR1 is SGHDT, CDR2 YYEEEE. Trimming removed 3 bases from V and 0 bases from J; junction bases left unmatched: 10. The CDR3 here is CASSYLPTRGSTDTQYF. CDR3 DNA: TGTGCCAGCAGCTACCTCCCGACCAGGGGGAGCACAGATACGCAGTATTTT.

This clone was detected once. The chain uses TRBV6-5 and TRBJ1-1; TRBD1 agrees at 9 bases. With V trimmed by 6 bases and J by 11 bases, 7 bases remained unmatched. This CDR3 region has 12 residues. Germline CDR1 MNHEY, CDR2 SVGAGI. CDR3 in amino acids: CASSVRQGVAFF. CDR3 nucleotides: TGTGCCAGCAGCGTGCGACAGGGGGTTGCTTTCTTT.

The sample holds a few counts of this clone. The chain links TRBV9 to TRBJ2-7, with TRBD2 as a possible D gene (5 bases). The CDR3 is made up of 14 amino acids. In germline, CDR1 is SGDLS, CDR2 YYNGEE. Trimming pared 4 bases from V and 1 base from J, leaving 12 bases between. CDR3 protein: CASSPRSGSYEQYF. CDR3 nucleotides: TGTGCCAGCAGCCCACGCAGCGGATCCTACGAGCAGTACTTC.